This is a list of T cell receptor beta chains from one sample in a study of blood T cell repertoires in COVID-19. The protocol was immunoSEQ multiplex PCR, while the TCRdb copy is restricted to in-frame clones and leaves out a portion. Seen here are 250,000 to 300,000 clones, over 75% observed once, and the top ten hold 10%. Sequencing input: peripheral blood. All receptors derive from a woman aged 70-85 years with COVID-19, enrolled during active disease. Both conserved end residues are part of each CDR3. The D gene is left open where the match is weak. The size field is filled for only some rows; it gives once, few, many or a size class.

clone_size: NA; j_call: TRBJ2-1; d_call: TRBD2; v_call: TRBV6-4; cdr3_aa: CASSKKLAGDMNEQFF; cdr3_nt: TGTGCCAGCAGTAAGAAACTAGCGGGAGATATGAATGAGCAGTTCTTC
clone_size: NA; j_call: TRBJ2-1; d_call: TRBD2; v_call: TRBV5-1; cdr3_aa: CASRDQPQRENEQFF; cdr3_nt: TGCGCCAGCAGGGATCAACCTCAGCGGGAGAATGAGCAGTTCTTC
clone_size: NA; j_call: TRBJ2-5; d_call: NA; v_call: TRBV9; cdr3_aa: CASSSGTPQETQYF; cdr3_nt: TGTGCCAGCAGCTCTGGGACTCCCCAAGAGACCCAGTACTTC
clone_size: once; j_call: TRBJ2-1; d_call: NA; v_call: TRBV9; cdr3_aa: CASSPHVEAGSPYNEQFF; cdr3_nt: TGTGCCAGCAGCCCACACGTCGAGGCGGGATCACCTTACAATGAGCAGTTCTTC
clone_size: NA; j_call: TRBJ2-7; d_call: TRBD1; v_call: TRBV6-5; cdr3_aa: CASRGQGSTEQYF; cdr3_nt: TGTGCCAGCAGGGGACAGGGGTCTACCGAGCAGTACTTC
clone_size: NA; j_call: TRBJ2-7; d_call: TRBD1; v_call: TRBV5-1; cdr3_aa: CASSLRRSGQGFNEQYF; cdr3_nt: TGCGCCAGCAGCCTGAGGAGGTCGGGACAGGGGTTCAACGAGCAGTACTTC
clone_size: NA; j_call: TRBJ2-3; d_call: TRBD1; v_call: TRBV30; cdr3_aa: CAWSVGQGTDTQYF; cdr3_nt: TGTGCCTGGAGTGTTGGACAGGGGACAGATACGCAGTATTTT
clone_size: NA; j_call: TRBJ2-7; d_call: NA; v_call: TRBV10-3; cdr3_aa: CAISGGLATHEQYF; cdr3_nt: TGTGCCATCAGTGGGGGGCTAGCCACCCACGAGCAGTACTTC
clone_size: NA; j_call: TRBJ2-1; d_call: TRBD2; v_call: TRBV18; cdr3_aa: CASSLGTSGIYNEQFF; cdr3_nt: TGTGCCAGCTCACTGGGGACTAGCGGGATATACAATGAGCAGTTCTTC
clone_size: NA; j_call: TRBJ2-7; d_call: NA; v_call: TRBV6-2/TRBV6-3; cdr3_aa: CASSYSTIRVDEQYF; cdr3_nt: TGTGCCAGCAGTTACTCAACAATCAGGGTTGACGAGCAGTACTTC
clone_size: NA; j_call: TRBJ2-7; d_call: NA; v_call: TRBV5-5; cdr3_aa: CASSSTLYEQYF; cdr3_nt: TGTGCCAGCAGCTCGACTCTCTACGAGCAGTACTTC
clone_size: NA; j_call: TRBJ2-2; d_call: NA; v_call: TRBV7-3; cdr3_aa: CASSLAPGNTGELFF; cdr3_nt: TGTGCCAGCAGCTTAGCGCCAGGGAACACCGGGGAGCTGTTTTTT
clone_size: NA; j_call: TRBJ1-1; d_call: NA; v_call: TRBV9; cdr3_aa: CASSVGLGGILTEAFF; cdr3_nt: TGTGCCAGCAGCGTAGGTTTGGGGGGGATTTTAACTGAAGCTTTCTTT
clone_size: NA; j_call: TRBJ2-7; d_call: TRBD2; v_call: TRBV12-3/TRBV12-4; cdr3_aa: CASSTSGTYEQYF; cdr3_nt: TGTGCCAGCAGCACTAGCGGGACCTACGAGCAGTACTTC
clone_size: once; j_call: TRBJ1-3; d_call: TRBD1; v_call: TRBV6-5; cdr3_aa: CASRSTGTGNTIYF; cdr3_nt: TGTGCCAGCAGATCGACAGGGACTGGAAACACCATATATTTT
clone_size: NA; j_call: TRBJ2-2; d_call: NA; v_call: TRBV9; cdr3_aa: CASSPRGYSGELFF; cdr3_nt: TGTGCCAGCAGCCCCCGAGGGTATAGCGGGGAGCTGTTTTTT
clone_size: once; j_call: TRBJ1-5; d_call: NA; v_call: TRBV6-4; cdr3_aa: CASIYSNQPQHF; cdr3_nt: TGTGCCAGCATTTATAGCAATCAGCCCCAGCATTTT
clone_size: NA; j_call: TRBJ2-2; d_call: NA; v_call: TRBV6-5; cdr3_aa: CASSTWTTGELFF; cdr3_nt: TGTGCCAGCAGTACCTGGACAACCGGGGAGCTGTTTTTT
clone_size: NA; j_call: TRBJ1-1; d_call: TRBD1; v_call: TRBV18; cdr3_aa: CASSQTTGLQNTEAFF; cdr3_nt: TGTGCCAGCTCTCAAACGACAGGGCTCCAAAACACTGAAGCTTTCTTT
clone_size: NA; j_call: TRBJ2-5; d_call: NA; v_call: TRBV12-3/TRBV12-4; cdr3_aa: CASSLLTGETQYF; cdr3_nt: TGTGCCAGCAGTCTTCTGACAGGAGAGACCCAGTACTTC
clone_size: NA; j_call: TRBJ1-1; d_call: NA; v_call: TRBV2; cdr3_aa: CASKEIMNTEAFF; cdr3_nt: TGTGCCAGCAAAGAGATCATGAACACTGAAGCTTTCTTT
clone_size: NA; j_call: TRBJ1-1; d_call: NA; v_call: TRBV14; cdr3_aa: CANARIDRNTEAFF; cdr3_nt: TGTGCCAACGCACGGATCGACAGGAACACTGAAGCTTTCTTT
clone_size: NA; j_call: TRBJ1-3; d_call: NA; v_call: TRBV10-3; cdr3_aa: CAISESEGVNSGNTIYF; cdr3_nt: TGTGCCATCAGTGAGTCGGAAGGGGTGAACTCTGGAAACACCATATATTTT
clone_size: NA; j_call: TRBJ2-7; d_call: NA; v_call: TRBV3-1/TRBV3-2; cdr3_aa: CASSYRGEQYF; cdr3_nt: TGTGCCAGCAGCTACCGAGGCGAGCAGTACTTC
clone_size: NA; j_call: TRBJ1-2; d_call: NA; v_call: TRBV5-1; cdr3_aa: CASSLGTDTNYGYTF; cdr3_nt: TGCGCCAGCAGCTTGGGGACAGATACTAACTATGGCTACACCTTC
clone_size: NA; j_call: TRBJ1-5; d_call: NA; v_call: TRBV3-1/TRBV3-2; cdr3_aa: CASSHSGGYSNQPQHF; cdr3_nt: TGTGCCAGCAGCCACTCGGGGGGCTATAGCAATCAGCCCCAGCATTTT
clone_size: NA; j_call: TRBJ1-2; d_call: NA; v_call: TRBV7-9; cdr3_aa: CASRAPGHNGYTF; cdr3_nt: TGTGCCAGCAGAGCCCCCGGACATAATGGCTACACCTTC
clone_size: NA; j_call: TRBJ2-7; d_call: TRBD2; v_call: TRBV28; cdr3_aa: CASTAGGGVYEQYF; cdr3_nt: TGTGCCAGCACCGCGGGAGGAGGAGTCTACGAGCAGTACTTC
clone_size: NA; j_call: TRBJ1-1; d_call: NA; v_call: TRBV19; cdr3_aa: CASRKEEDTEAFF; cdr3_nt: TGTGCCAGTAGGAAAGAGGAGGACACTGAAGCTTTCTTT
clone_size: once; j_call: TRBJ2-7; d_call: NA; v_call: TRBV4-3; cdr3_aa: CASSQGAGVYEQYF; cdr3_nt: TGCGCCAGCAGCCAAGGGGCAGGGGTCTACGAGCAGTACTTC
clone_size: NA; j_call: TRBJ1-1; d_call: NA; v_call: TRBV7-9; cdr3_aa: CASSFDGSLNTEAFF; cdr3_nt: TGTGCCAGCAGCTTCGATGGGAGCCTGAACACTGAAGCTTTCTTT
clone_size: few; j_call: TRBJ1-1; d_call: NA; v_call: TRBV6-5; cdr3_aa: CASRGFQDTEAFF; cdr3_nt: TGTGCCAGCAGGGGCTTCCAGGATACTGAAGCTTTCTTT
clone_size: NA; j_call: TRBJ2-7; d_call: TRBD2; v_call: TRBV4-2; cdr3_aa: CASSPVAGNGYEQYF; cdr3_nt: TGTGCCAGCAGCCCCGTAGCGGGGAATGGCTACGAGCAGTACTTC
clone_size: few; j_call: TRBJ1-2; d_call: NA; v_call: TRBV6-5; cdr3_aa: CASSYSTRGYGYTF; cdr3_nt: TGTGCCAGCAGTTACTCGACAAGGGGCTATGGCTACACCTTC
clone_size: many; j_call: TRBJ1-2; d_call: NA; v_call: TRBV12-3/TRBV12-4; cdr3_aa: CASSLEHGYTF; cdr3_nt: TGTGCCAGCAGTCTAGAACACGGCTACACCTTC
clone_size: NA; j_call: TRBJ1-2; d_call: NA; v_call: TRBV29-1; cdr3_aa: CSVEDHQDGYTF; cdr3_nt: TGCAGCGTTGAAGATCACCAGGATGGCTACACCTTC
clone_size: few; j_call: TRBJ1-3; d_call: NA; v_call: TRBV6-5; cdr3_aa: CASSRGFRSGNTIYF; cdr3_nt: TGTGCCAGCAGCCGCGGGTTCCGCTCTGGAAACACCATATATTTT
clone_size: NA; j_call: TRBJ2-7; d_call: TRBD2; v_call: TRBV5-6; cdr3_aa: CASIRYSGSYYEQYF; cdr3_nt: TGTGCCAGTATCCGTTATAGCGGGAGTTACTACGAGCAGTACTTC
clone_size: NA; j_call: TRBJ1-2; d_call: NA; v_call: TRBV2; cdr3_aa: CASSGQSNYGYTF; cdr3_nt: TGTGCCAGCAGTGGACAAAGTAACTATGGCTACACCTTC
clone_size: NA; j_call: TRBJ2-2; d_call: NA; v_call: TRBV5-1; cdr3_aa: CASSLWGGDTGELFF; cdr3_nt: TGCGCCAGCAGTTTGTGGGGGGGCGACACCGGGGAGCTGTTTTTT
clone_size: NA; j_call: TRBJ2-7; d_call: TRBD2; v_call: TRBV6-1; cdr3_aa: CASSETGGPSSEQYF; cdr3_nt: TGTGCCAGCAGTGAAACGGGAGGGCCCTCGTCCGAGCAGTACTTC
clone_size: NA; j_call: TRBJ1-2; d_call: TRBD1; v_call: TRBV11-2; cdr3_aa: CASSLSTGWGLKGYTF; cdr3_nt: TGTGCCAGCAGCTTATCGACAGGGTGGGGGTTGAAGGGCTACACCTTC
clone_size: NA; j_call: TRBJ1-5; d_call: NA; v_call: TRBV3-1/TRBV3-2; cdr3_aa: CASSQGAGRDQPQHF; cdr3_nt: TGTGCCAGCAGCCAAGGCGCAGGGAGGGATCAGCCCCAGCATTTT
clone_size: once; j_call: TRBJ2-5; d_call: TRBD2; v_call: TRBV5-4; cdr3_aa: CASSLGPASGIQETQYF; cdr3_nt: TGTGCCAGCAGCTTGGGTCCCGCTAGCGGGATACAAGAGACCCAGTACTTC
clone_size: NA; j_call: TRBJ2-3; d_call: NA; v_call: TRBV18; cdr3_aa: CASSQGAGTDTQYF; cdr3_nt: TGTGCCAGCTCACAAGGGGCGGGCACAGATACGCAGTATTTT